This T cell receptor beta chain was recovered during a study of human T cells and chemical hapten exposure. In the study overall: Women made up most patients, who had alopecia areata, totalis or universalis.

Germline V lookup: CDR1 SGHRS, CDR2 YFSETQ. V was clipped by 7 bases and J by 1 base, with 11 bases between them. This CDR3 has 13 amino acids. The library gave individual cDNA molecules unique molecular identifiers. TCRdb recomputed calls from the RACE reads with MiXCR, one row per CDR3 protein. The data hold nearly 350,000 distinct CDR3 sequences, with roughly 6.9% observed a single time. The time point is: patch test 1, 2 weeks after DPC sensitization. Treatment noted: therapeutic diphenylcyclopropenone sensitization with weekly scalp DPC. At patch-test visits, sampling came before the patch test. From whole blood left unfractionated, total RNA was extracted.

This clonotype originated in a woman aged 18-29 years with alopecia areata. Some clones in this sample may be carry-over from other donors' samples. V is TRBV5-1 and J is TRBJ2-5, with unresolved D. The specimen comprised whole blood, sampled in connection with sensitization to the hapten diphenylcyclopropenone (DPC). The chain's CDR3 is CASGEEPQETQYF. CDR3 coding DNA: TGCGCCAGCGGCGAGGAACCCCAAGAGACCCAGTACTTC.